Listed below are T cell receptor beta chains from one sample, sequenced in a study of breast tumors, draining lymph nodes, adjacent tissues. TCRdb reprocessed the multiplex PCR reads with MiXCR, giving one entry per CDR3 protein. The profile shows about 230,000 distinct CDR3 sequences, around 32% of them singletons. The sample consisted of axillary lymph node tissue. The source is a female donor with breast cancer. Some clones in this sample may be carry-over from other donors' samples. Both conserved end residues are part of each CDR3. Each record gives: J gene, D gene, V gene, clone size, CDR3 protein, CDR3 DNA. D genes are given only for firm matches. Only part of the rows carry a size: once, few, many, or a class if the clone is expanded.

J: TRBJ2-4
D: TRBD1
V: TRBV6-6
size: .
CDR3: CASRLDRGGRNIQYF
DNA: TGTGCCAGCAGACTGGACAGGGGGGGGAGAAACATTCAGTACTTC

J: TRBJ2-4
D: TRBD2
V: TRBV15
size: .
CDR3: CATSRDTGLAGEKNIQYF
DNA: TGTGCCACCAGCAGAGATACGGGACTAGCGGGTGAAAAAAACATTCAGTACTTC

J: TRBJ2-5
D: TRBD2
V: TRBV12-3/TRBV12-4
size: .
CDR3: CASSLGTSGRSETQYF
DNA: TGTGCCAGCAGTTTAGGGACTAGCGGGAGGTCAGAGACCCAGTACTTC

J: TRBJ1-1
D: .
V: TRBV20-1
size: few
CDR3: CSADVTANTEAFF
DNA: TGCAGTGCCGACGTGACGGCGAACACTGAAGCTTTCTTT

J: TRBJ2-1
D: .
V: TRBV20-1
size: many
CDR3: CSARVYVSRNEQFF
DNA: TGCAGTGCTAGAGTTTACGTTAGCAGGAATGAGCAGTTCTTC

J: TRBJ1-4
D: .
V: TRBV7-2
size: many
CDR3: CASSPMGLQREKLFF
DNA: TGTGCCAGCAGCCCCATGGGGCTACAGCGAGAAAAACTGTTTTTT

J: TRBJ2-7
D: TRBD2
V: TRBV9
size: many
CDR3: CASSPGLAGPRMRQYF
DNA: TGTGCCAGCAGCCCCGGACTAGCGGGACCCCGGATGAGGCAGTACTTC

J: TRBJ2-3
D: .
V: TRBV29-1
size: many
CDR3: CSTRAHTDTQYF
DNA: TGCAGCACGAGGGCTCACACAGATACGCAGTATTTT

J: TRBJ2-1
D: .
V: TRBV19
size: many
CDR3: CASSIWKKSDEQFF
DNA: TGTGCCAGTAGTATATGGAAGAAAAGTGATGAGCAGTTCTTC

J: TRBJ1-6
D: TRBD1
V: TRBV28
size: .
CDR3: CASSLLQGYSPLYF
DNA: TGTGCCAGCAGTTTACTACAGGGGTATTCACCCCTCTACTTT

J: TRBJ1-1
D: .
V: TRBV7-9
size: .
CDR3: CASSPLSNTEAFF
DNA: TGTGCCAGCAGCCCCCTGTCCAACACTGAAGCTTTCTTT

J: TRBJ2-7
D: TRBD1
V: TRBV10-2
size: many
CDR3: CASRRGDRGYEQYF
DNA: TGCGCCAGCAGGAGGGGGGACAGGGGCTACGAGCAGTACTTC

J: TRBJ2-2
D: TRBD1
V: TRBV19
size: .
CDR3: CASSVGQGAPGELFF
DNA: TGTGCCAGTAGTGTGGGACAGGGGGCGCCCGGGGAGCTGTTTTTT

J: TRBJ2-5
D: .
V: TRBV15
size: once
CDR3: CATSSQGVGVGTQYF
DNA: TGTGCCACCAGCAGCCAAGGAGTCGGGGTAGGGACCCAGTACTTC

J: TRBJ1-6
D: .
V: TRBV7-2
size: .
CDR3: CARVQGTNSPLHF
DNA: TGTGCTAGAGTTCAGGGTACCAATTCACCCCTCCACTTT

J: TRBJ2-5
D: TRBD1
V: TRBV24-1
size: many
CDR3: CAIGQGGETQYF
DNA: TGTGCCATAGGACAGGGAGGAGAGACCCAGTACTTC

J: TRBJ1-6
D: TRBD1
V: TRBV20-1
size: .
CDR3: CSAGTGGSPLHF
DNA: TGCAGTGCTGGGACAGGGGGTTCACCCCTCCACTTT

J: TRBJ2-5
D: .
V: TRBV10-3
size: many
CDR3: CAIRQGEETQYF
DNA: TGTGCCATCAGACAGGGAGAAGAGACCCAGTACTTC

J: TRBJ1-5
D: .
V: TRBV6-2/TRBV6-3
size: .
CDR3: CASSYGGKGGREPQHF
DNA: TGTGCCAGCAGTTACGGGGGAAAAGGGGGGAGGGAGCCCCAGCATTTT

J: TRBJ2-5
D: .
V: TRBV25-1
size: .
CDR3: CASSSRRDQETQYF
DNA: TGCGCCAGCAGTTCGCGTCGGGACCAAGAGACCCAGTACTTC

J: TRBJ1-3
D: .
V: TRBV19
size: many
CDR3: CASSIQGRRSGNTIYF
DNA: TGTGCCAGTAGTATACAGGGACGTCGGTCTGGAAACACCATATATTTT

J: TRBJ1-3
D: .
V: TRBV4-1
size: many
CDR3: CASSQIGTISGNTIYF
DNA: TGCGCCAGCAGCCAAATAGGGACAATCTCTGGAAACACCATATATTTT

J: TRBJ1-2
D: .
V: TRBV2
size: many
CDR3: CASSKSRDGGYTF
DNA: TGTGCCAGCAGTAAATCGAGGGATGGTGGCTACACCTTC

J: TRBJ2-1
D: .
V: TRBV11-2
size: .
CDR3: CASSSSTGRYEQFF
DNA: TGTGCCAGCAGCTCGTCGACAGGGAGGTATGAGCAGTTCTTC

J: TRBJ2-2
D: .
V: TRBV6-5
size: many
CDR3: CASSPQGGHNTGELFF
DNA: TGTGCCAGCAGTCCCCAGGGGGGCCATAACACCGGGGAGCTGTTTTTT

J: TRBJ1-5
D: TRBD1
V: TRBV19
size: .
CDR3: CASSTTGTGGGLSNQPQHF
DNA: TGTGCCAGTAGTACCACCGGGACAGGGGGGGGGTTGAGCAATCAGCCCCAGCATTTT

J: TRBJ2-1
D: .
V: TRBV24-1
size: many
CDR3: CATSASPLASEQFF
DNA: TGTGCCACCAGTGCCTCTCCTCTAGCCTCCGAGCAGTTCTTC

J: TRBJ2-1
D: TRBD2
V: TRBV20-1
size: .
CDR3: CSARGLADYTERFF
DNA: TGCAGTGCTAGAGGACTAGCAGACTACACTGAGCGGTTCTTC